This is a list of T cell receptor beta chains from one sample in a study of CXCR3-negative and CXCR3-positive naive CD8 T cells. With the 5' RACE reads reprocessed, TCRdb shows one record per CDR3 protein and no DNA. In total, the table holds about 84,000 distinct CDR3 sequences. Sequencing was performed on naive CXCR3+ CD8+ T cells from blood. The receptors shown here come from a human donor in good health. Some clones in this sample may be carry-over from other donors' samples. Both conserved end residues are part of each CDR3.

>TRBV29-1|TRBJ2-2
CSWRAEDTGELFF
>TRBV4-3|TRBJ1-3
CASSPSAFLNTIYF
>TRBV20-1|TRBJ1-1
CSATDLGHTEAFF
>TRBV28|TRBJ2-1
CASSPRTGRNEQFF
>TRBV28|TRBJ2-1
CASSLSQRSEFF
>TRBV15|TRBJ2-2
CATSRDRGNTGELFF
>TRBV15|TRBJ2-1
CATSRRNPGQLYNEQFF
>TRBV14|TRBJ2-3
CASSQNAGAEDTQYF
>TRBV5-1|TRBJ2-7
CASSGGTSGISYEQYF
>TRBV6-5|TRBJ2-7
CASRTGGMDEQYF
>TRBV27|TRBJ2-5
CASSPWTFQETQYF
>TRBV20-1|TRBJ2-4
CSARDQWGPLAKNIQYF
>TRBV7-2|TRBJ2-7
CASSFFEWETYEQYF
>TRBV2|TRBJ2-1
CASIRTSVFEQFF
>TRBV6-5|TRBJ2-1
CASSYGSAGYNEQFF
>TRBV12-3/TRBV12-4|TRBJ2-1
CASSFTGGINEQFF
>TRBV4-3|TRBJ2-7
CASSQDSGGSYEQYF
>TRBV12-3/TRBV12-4|TRBJ2-3
CASSTTGALVTDTQYF
>TRBV7-6|TRBJ1-1
CASSIATTGFEAFF
>TRBV12-3/TRBV12-4|TRBJ2-7
CASSPGQGTYEQYF
>TRBV9|TRBJ1-5
CASSVEPQLPPQHF
>TRBV29-1|TRBJ2-7
CSVEEGDRGSYEQYF
>TRBV28|TRBJ1-3
CASSDTGPISGNTIYF
>TRBV7-9|TRBJ2-7
CASSPFSGGHEQYF
>TRBV12-3/TRBV12-4|TRBJ1-4
CASLTGLNEKLFF
>TRBV20-1|TRBJ2-3
CSARGDSTDTQYF
>TRBV11-1|TRBJ2-3
CASSRNGNTDTQYF
>TRBV6-5|TRBJ2-7
CASSFLLAGEGGEQYF
>TRBV10-3|TRBJ2-7
CAISESRGTYEQYF
>TRBV4-2|TRBJ2-3
CASSQDVGFGTDTQYF
>TRBV28|TRBJ2-1
CASSLDRGLGNEQFF
>TRBV7-9|TRBJ1-5
CASSEGTAGQPQHF
>TRBV5-1|TRBJ2-7
CASSKLDTNSYEQYF
>TRBV5-1|TRBJ2-5
CASSHIAGGLGAQYF
>TRBV3-1|TRBJ2-1
CASSRRDLAGGPRHNEQFF
>TRBV3-1|TRBJ2-7
CASSQAGESLPYEQYF
>TRBV19|TRBJ2-7
CASSPGTGSSYEQYF
>TRBV7-2|TRBJ2-7
CASSYWDREIPYEQYF